The entry that follows covers one T cell receptor beta chain sequence. This clone was detected once. This receptor's antigen is unknown. The record has no base qualities; no much larger clone is one base away. The data are from a study of T cells in localized non-small cell lung cancer (dated by TCRdb to about 2020). Context from the whole study: The study analyzed T cell repertoires of hundreds of early-stage NSCLC patients, comparing tumors and uninvolved tumor-adjacent lungs. All 240 or so NSCLC patients in the cohort were treatment-naive and had localized lung tumors that were resected. A mean age of roughly 66 years was recorded for the NSCLC patients, of whom roughly 130 were male and 90 to 110 were female. What the authors observed across the whole study: A median of around 60 of the top 100 tumor clones turned up in the paired uninvolved adjacent lung, and 25 to 30 of those clones also ranked among the top 100 of that same adjacent lung. Longer overall survival was associated with higher T cell density in blood, whereas shorter survival was associated with higher clonality in adjacent lung. Because multi-region sequencing of the tumors was not done, intratumor heterogeneity could not be ruled out. Because the study design was exploratory, TCR variables were selected using unadjusted p-values without false-discovery rate correction. Uninvolved tumor-adjacent lung showed the highest T cell clonality, higher than tumor, which suggests more focused antigenic responses in the uninvolved tumor-adjacent lung.

TCR beta CDR3 regions were sequenced from DNA using the immunoSEQ Assay. The authors' analysis ran thus. To compute T cell density, TCR beta template counts were normalized to usable DNA, which was estimated by amplifying housekeeping genes. Richness was estimated using the preseqR package, with extrapolation to 400,000 templates for PBMC samples and to 120,000 templates for tissue samples. Clonality was defined by subtracting Pielou's evenness from one. To identify tissue-enriched TCRs, differential abundance testing was run on productive amino-acid clonotypes with a minimum total count of 5 and an alpha of 0.1. The Jaccard Index and the Morisita Overlap Index were used to measure repertoire overlap between compartments. TCR beta CDR3s were clustered by GLIPH together with public tetramer-defined viral CDR3s, and at least three viral sequences plus V-gene enrichment were required for viral motifs. TCRdb limited this immuneACCESS table to in-frame rearrangements with V and J called. A share of clones is missing; checked studies link under half to unresolved V genes, and the rest is unexplained. The D gene and trimming were derived from the DNA, and the V and J assignments and clone size from that table. The sample contains fewer than 20,000 clones, more than 75% of them found a single time. The ten largest clones capture about 24% of the sample.

The V end gives up 1 base and the J end 2 bases, leaving 4 bases in the junction not matched to a gene. For CDR1 and CDR2, the germline V gene lists SGHAT and FQNNGV. The CDR3, cysteine through phenylalanine, is 15 amino acids long. Of the read, only the CDR3 DNA is kept; its 45 bases are in frame from base 1. At diagnosis, tumor, uninvolved tumor-adjacent lung and peripheral blood were collected and then preserved as a mix of FFPE and fresh-frozen material. For TCR repertoire profiling, blood samples were analyzed as peripheral blood mononuclear cells. The rearranged segments are TRBV11-2 and TRBJ2-7; a stretch of 8 junction bases matches TRBD1. Sequenced here: peripheral blood, sampled before any cancer treatment. This TCR came from a male donor aged 60 or over with stage I lung adenocarcinoma. The DNA sequence is TGTGCCAGCAGCTTAGGTTCAGGGGGCACCTACGAGCAGTACTTC. Translated, it gives CASSLGSGGTYEQYF.